The present T cell receptor (beta chain) was sequenced within a study of T cell responses to AZD1222 COVID-19 vaccine. General study results and limits: Spike-specific TCR repertoires showed rising breadth and depth after two AZD1222 doses.

CDR1 and CDR2 (germline): MNHNY, SVGAGI (reference sequence). V lost 6 bases, J lost 0 bases, and 21 bases stayed unmatched. The CDR3 extends over 22 amino acids. Details on this clone: What it binds is unknown.

Here immunoSEQ multiplex PCR was the method, and the copy in TCRdb shows in-frame clones only, minus some. The repertoire holds some 130,000 clones, approximately 83% seen once, with around 7.8% in the top ten. Sample: peripheral blood, taken on day 0 of AZD1222 vaccination. The sequence was obtained from an adult in good health. The chain combines TRBV6-6 with TRBJ2-2; 11 bases are shared with TRBD2. The CDR3 loop reads CASRRNSNAPGTSGPNTGELFF. The CDR3 DNA reads TGTGCCAGCAGACGAAATTCGAATGCCCCTGGGACTAGCGGCCCGAACACCGGGGAGCTGTTTTTT.